Listed below are T cell receptor beta chains from one sample, sequenced in a study of cytomegalovirus exposure and HLA in healthy donors. Profiling relied on immunoSEQ multiplex PCR, and the TCRdb table lists in-frame clones only, not all of them. Of approximately 100,000 clones listed, over 9.5% are singletons. What was sequenced was PBMCs. These receptors came from a man aged 35 to 55 in good health and CMV-seropositive. CDR3s include the opening cysteine and the closing phenylalanine or tryptophan. D genes are given only for firm matches. Size is omitted from some rows. Given values are once, few, many or a class for expanded clones.

>.|TRBV27|TRBD2|TRBJ2-7
CASSPLSSGGTSEQYF
TGTGCCAGCAGTCCACTTTCTAGCGGGGGTACGTCGGAGCAGTACTTC
>.|TRBV2|TRBD1|TRBJ1-5
CASRRNGQGHQPQHF
TGTGCCAGCAGAAGAAATGGACAGGGCCATCAGCCCCAGCATTTT
>.|TRBV6-6|.|TRBJ1-5
CASSYSSRGWDQPQHF
TGTGCCAGCAGTTACTCGAGTAGGGGGTGGGATCAGCCCCAGCATTTT
>.|TRBV29-1|TRBD2|TRBJ2-1
CSVTWTSSYNEQFF
TGCAGCGTGACGTGGACTAGCTCCTACAATGAGCAGTTCTTC
>few|TRBV7-6|TRBD2|TRBJ2-1
CASSFGGANEQFF
TGTGCCAGCAGCTTCGGGGGGGCCAATGAGCAGTTCTTC
>.|TRBV19|TRBD1|TRBJ1-2
CASSWQGERCTF
TGTGCCAGTAGTTGGCAGGGGGAACGCTGCACCTTC
>few|TRBV4-1|.|TRBJ2-3
CASSQLASTDTQYF
TGCGCCAGCAGCCAACTAGCTAGCACAGATACGCAGTATTTT
>few|TRBV28|.|TRBJ1-5
CASSLFQDSNQPQHF
TGTGCCAGCAGTTTATTCCAGGATAGCAATCAGCCCCAGCATTTT
>.|TRBV27|TRBD1|TRBJ2-7
CASSATGGSYEQYF
TGTGCCAGCAGTGCGACAGGGGGGTCCTACGAGCAGTACTTC
>few|TRBV5-4|TRBD2|TRBJ2-4
CASSLVGGAGINIQYF
TGTGCCAGCAGCTTGGTGGGGGGAGCGGGAATAAACATTCAGTACTTC
>few|TRBV4-1|TRBD1|TRBJ2-4
CASSQEGHRGKNIQYF
TGCGCCAGCAGCCAAGAGGGGCACAGGGGAAAGAACATTCAGTACTTC
>few|TRBV12-5|TRBD1|TRBJ1-2
CASGLGHLGTVSFHYGYTF
TGTGCTAGTGGTTTGGGACATCTCGGGACAGTGTCTTTCCACTATGGCTACACCTTC
>.|TRBV6-1|TRBD1|TRBJ2-7
CASSERGQGWQYF
TGTGCCAGCAGTGAACGGGGACAGGGATGGCAGTACTTC
>few|TRBV11-3|TRBD2|TRBJ2-3
CASSPRGTDTQYF
TGTGCCAGCAGCCCGCGGGGGACAGATACGCAGTATTTT
>.|TRBV4-3|.|TRBJ2-3
CASSQETRSSTDTQYF
TGCGCCAGCAGCCAAGAGACTAGGTCGAGCACAGATACGCAGTATTTT
>few|TRBV9|TRBD1|TRBJ1-2
CASTISGTGGSGYTF
TGTGCCAGCACCATATCCGGGACAGGGGGAAGTGGCTACACCTTC
>few|TRBV6-5|.|TRBJ1-1
CASGVSGNTEAFF
TGTGCCAGCGGCGTATCAGGGAACACTGAAGCTTTCTTT